The 4 T cell receptor beta chains below all came from one sample that was sequenced in a study of shared clonotypes between healthy human individuals. Some clones are missing from TCRdb's copy, which holds only in-frame ones; the method was immunoSEQ multiplex PCR. The repertoire holds about 680,000 clones, roughly 73% seen once, with around 1.8% in the top ten. Source material: memory CD4+ T cells sorted from blood. Subset of the sample: CD45RA-negative fraction. These TCRs come from a woman aged 30 to 39 in good health.

The J gene is TRBJ2-6, the V gene TRBV27, with TRBD2 matching over 13 bases. Germline V CDR1 and CDR2: MNHEY, SMNVEV (reference sequence). The CDR3 totals 18 residues. After removal of 5 bases from V and 7 bases from J, the junction contained 11 bases not matched to a gene. CDR3 region: CASSLNRLAGGTANVLTF. CDR3 in DNA: TGTGCCAGCAGTCTCAATCGACTAGCGGGAGGAACCGCCAACGTCCTGACTTTC.

Note on this clone: The sample carries other DNA sequences with the same CDR3. This chain connects TRBV20-1 to TRBJ1-1; D call uncertain. The CDR3 has 11 residues. Trimming pared 6 bases from V and 3 bases from J, leaving 8 bases between. Germline V lookup: CDR1 DFQATT, CDR2 SNEGSKA (reference sequence). DNA of the CDR3: TGCAGTGCAGACCGGGACACTGAAGCTTTCTTT. Translated, it gives CSADRDTEAFF.

V usage is TRBV7-2 and J usage is TRBJ2-7; D gene uncertain. Per the germline V gene, CDR1 is SGHTA and CDR2 is FQGNSA. Trimming shortened V by 1 base and J by 6 bases, and 10 bases separated the two germline ends. This CDR3 has 13 residues. CDR3 in DNA: TGTGCCAGCAGCTTAGATTTAGGACGCGAGCAGTACTTC. Translating it yields CASSLDLGREQYF. Full variable domain (outside the CDR3, taken from reference TRBV7-2 and TRBJ2-7): GAGVSQSPSNKVTEKGKDVELRCDPISGHTALYWYRQSLGQGLEFLIYFQGNSAPDKSGLPSDRFSAERTGGSVSTLTIQRTQQEDSAVYLCASSLDLGREQYFGPGTRLTVT.

V gene TRBV5-1 combines with J gene TRBJ2-7, with 10 bases matching TRBD2. Germline loops: CDR1 SGHRS, CDR2 YFSETQ. J was trimmed by 4 bases and V by 1 base; bases with no gene match: 2. CDR3 length: 14 amino acids. CDR3 amino acids: CASSLRSGRYEQYF. The DNA of the CDR3 is TGCGCCAGCAGCTTGCGTAGCGGGAGGTACGAGCAGTACTTC.